These 23 T cell receptor beta chains came from one sample sequenced in a study of Ad26.COV2.S vaccination and SARS-CoV-2 variants. Treatment meaning: around 19 received Ad26.COV2.S at low or high dose, single or two shots; roughly five received placebo; per-sample allocation not given. Sampling happened 63 days after the first vaccine or placebo injection. Profiling relied on immunoSEQ multiplex PCR, and the TCRdb table lists in-frame clones only, not all of them. The sample yields hundreds of thousands of clones, around 87% seen once. The sequencing used peripheral blood, collected in a trial of Ad26.COV2.S vaccine versus placebo. The receptors stem from a person aged 18-65 years who received the Ad26.COV2.S COVID-19 vaccine or a placebo.

The rearrangement links TRBV25-1 to TRBJ1-2; D is possibly TRBD1 (5 bases). The CDR3 runs 13 residues. Germline CDR1 MGHDK, CDR2 SYGVNS. V was shortened by 2 bases and J by 9 bases, with 13 bases between the two germline ends. The DNA for the CDR3 is TGTGCCAGCAGTGAAGGGGCCAGGGCCAGCTACACCTTC. Its translation is CASSEGARASYTF.

The J gene is TRBJ2-1, the V gene TRBV6-1; 11 bases are shared with TRBD2. Germline CDR1 reads MNHNS; CDR2 reads SASEGT. The CDR3 consists of 19 residues. Trimming took 4 bases from V and 0 from J; bases not matched to a gene: 11. In DNA form, the CDR3 reads TGTGCCAGCAGTGGTCTAACCTCTAGCGGGAGGAGCTCCTACAATGAGCAGTTCTTC. Translating it yields CASSGLTSSGRSSYNEQFF.

This clone was recorded only once. This chain joins TRBV6-5 and TRBJ1-5; D remains unclear. The germline V and J ends were trimmed by 5 bases and 0 bases, with 11 bases remaining between them. From germline, CDR1 is MNHEY and CDR2 SVGAGI. CDR3 length equals 15 residues. CDR3 sequence reads: CASSKGGYSNQPQHF. The CDR3 nucleotides read TGTGCCAGCAGTAAGGGAGGGTATAGCAATCAGCCCCAGCATTTT.

This clone turned up a few times. This chain uses TRBV6-2 or TRBV6-3 with TRBJ1-1; a possible D gene is TRBD1 (6 bases). The CDR3 is 13 residues long. CDR1 and CDR2 from the germline V gene are MNHEY and SVGEGT. Trimming removed 2 bases at V and 8 bases at J, with 12 bases between. CDR3 nucleotide sequence: TGTGCCAGCAGTTACGCTCTAGGGACAGAAGCTTTCTTT. This codes for CASSYALGTEAFF.

The chain employs TRBV5-1 and TRBJ2-2; D is unresolved. The CDR3 totals 11 residues. The V end lost 10 bases, the J end lost 5 bases, and 9 bases lay between the germline ends. CDR1 is SGHRS, CDR2 YFSETQ, per germline. CDR3 in DNA: TGCGCCGGCGATCAGACCGGGGAGCTGTTTTTT. This gives the protein CAGDQTGELFF.

This chain joins TRBV7-2 and TRBJ1-4, with no clear D. Trimming left V 5 bases short and J 6 bases short, with 10 bases between. CDR1 and CDR2 from the germline V gene are SGHTA and FQGNSA. The CDR3 covers 13 residues. CDR3 amino acids: CASSPGSYEKLFF. The DNA of the CDR3 is TGTGCCAGCAGCCCGGGTTCTTATGAAAAACTGTTTTTT.

The V and J genes are TRBV5-1 and TRBJ2-3; 16 bases agree with TRBD2. V shed 3 bases and J 5 bases; nucleotides not matched to a gene: 9. The CDR3 is 18 amino acids. Per the germline V gene, CDR1 is SGHRS and CDR2 is YFSETQ. The CDR3 nucleotides read TGCGCCAGCAGCTCTACCGGGACTAGCGGGGGGGCGGTAGATACGCAGTATTTT. It codes for CASSSTGTSGGAVDTQYF.

The chain has TRBV15 and TRBJ2-2; D ambiguous. Between the trimmed V and J ends, which lost 0 bases and 8 bases, there was a span of 4 bases. Germline lookup yields CDR1 LNHNV and CDR2 YYDKDF (reference sequence). The CDR3 is made up of 12 amino acids. The CDR3 bases are TGTGCCACCAGCAGAGATCGAGGGGAGCTGTTTTTT. Encoded protein: CATSRDRGELFF.

The CDR3 here is CASSYSRESGVAFF. The CDR3 region has the DNA TGTGCCAGCAGTTACTCGAGAGAGTCTGGTGTGGCTTTCTTT. The chain has TRBV6-5 and TRBJ1-1, with unresolved D. The CDR3 runs 14 residues. Trimming shortened V by 0 bases and J by 11 bases, and 16 bases separated the two germline ends. CDR1 is MNHEY and CDR2 is SVGAGI in the germline V gene.

This clone was seen a single time. CDR3 bases: TGTGCCAGCAGCCAAGGTTCTAGCGGGAAAGATGAGCAGTACTTC. Protein sequence: CASSQGSSGKDEQYF. This chain joins TRBV3-1 (or the pseudogene TRBV3-2) and TRBJ2-7, with TRBD2 matching over 9 bases. CDR3 length equals 15 residues. Germline loops: CDR1 LGHDT, CDR2 YNNKEL (reference sequence). The V and J ends lost 1 base and 7 bases, in that order; junction bases with no gene match: 8.

The rearrangement joins TRBV15 to TRBJ1-3, with D unclear. CDR1 is LNHNV and CDR2 is YYDKDF in the germline V gene (reference sequence). The ends were cut back, 0 bases at V and 0 bases at J, with 6 bases in the middle. This CDR3 comprises 15 residues. The CDR3 DNA sequence: TGTGCCACCAGCAGAGACTTGGGCTCTGGAAACACCATATATTTT. Amino acid sequence: CATSRDLGSGNTIYF.

A single count supports this clone. The chain employs TRBV27 and TRBJ2-2; TRBD1 agrees at 9 bases. The CDR3 covers 15 residues. V lost 5 bases, J lost 5 bases, and 6 bases stayed unmatched. Germline assignment: CDR1 MNHEY and CDR2 SMNVEV (reference sequence). The CDR3 nucleotides are TGTGCCAGCAGTCGGGGACAGGGCGGAACCGGGGAGCTGTTTTTT. Its translation: CASSRGQGGTGELFF.

The chain links TRBV15 to TRBJ2-1; D is unclear. Trimming took off 3 bases at V and 8 bases at J, with 8 bases between the two ends. This CDR3 contains 12 residues. In germline, CDR1 is LNHNV, CDR2 YYDKDF (reference sequence). The CDR3 reads CATSRPDYEQFF. The CDR3 coding sequence is TGTGCCACCAGCAGGCCAGACTATGAGCAGTTCTTC.

The chain links TRBV19 to TRBJ1-2; D not resolved. Germline CDR1 reads LNHDA; CDR2 reads SQIVND (reference sequence). V lost 4 bases and J 4 bases, leaving 13 bases between the germline ends. The CDR3 is 14 amino acids. The CDR3 DNA sequence: TGTGCCAGTAGTACCAGTCCAAGTCCCTATGGCTACACCTTC. It yields the protein CASSTSPSPYGYTF.

The J gene is TRBJ2-7, the V gene TRBV7-9; D uncertain. CDR1 is SEHNR, CDR2 FQNEAQ, per germline (reference sequence). The V end lost 3 bases, the J end lost 10 bases, and 13 bases lay between the germline ends. The CDR3 extends over 12 amino acids. The CDR3, as DNA: TGTGCCAGCAGCTTTGGTGGGATTGAACAGTACTTC. Protein sequence: CASSFGGIEQYF.

This clone was detected once. The chain is built from TRBV24-1 and TRBJ1-2; TRBD1 aligns across 10 bases. V shed 4 bases, J shed 6 bases, and the junction held 7 bases outside the gene matches. The CDR3 length is 15 residues. Germline CDR1 reads KGHDR; CDR2 reads SFDVKD. The CDR3 loop is CATSDRDRGKDGYTF. The CDR3 DNA reads as TGTGCCACCAGTGACCGGGACAGGGGAAAGGATGGCTACACCTTC.

This sequence joins TRBV6-2 or TRBV6-3 and TRBJ1-1; unclear D gene. The CDR3 has 13 amino acids. The ends were cut back, 3 bases at V and 3 bases at J, with 8 bases in the middle. Germline V gives CDR1 MNHEY, CDR2 SVGEGT. As DNA, the CDR3 is TGTGCCAGCAGTTATTCCCGGCACACTGAAGCTTTCTTT. It codes for CASSYSRHTEAFF.

The DNA of the CDR3 is TGTGCCAGCAGTGTGCTGGGACTAGCGGGGGTGGATACGCAGTATTTT. It encodes CASSVLGLAGVDTQYF. The chain recombines TRBV2 with TRBJ2-3, with 14 bases identical to TRBD2. J gave up 6 bases and V 4 bases, and 6 bases lay outside the gene matches. From germline, CDR1 is SNHLY and CDR2 FYNNEI. There are 16 residues in the CDR3.

This clone was seen only once. The V and J genes are TRBV9 and TRBJ2-1; 7 bases map to TRBD1. Germline V gives CDR1 SGDLS, CDR2 YYNGEE. The length of the CDR3 is 18 residues. J gave up 15 bases and V 4 bases, and 28 bases lay outside the gene matches. CDR3 protein: CASSLSALGGQTQMRLFF. The CDR3 DNA reads TGTGCCAGCAGCTTAAGTGCCCTAGGGGGACAGACGCAAATGAGGCTGTTCTTC.

This clone was observed a single time. CDR3 nucleotides: TGTGCCTGGAAAGAACCAGGCTCCTACGAGCAGTACTTC. Protein: CAWKEPGSYEQYF. The V call is TRBV30, the J call TRBJ2-7, with no clear D. Trimming pared 4 bases from V and 0 bases from J, leaving 10 bases between. Germline lookup yields CDR1 GTSNPN and CDR2 SVGIG (reference sequence). This CDR3 contains 13 residues.

The chain uses TRBV7-2 and TRBJ2-6; D is unresolved. CDR1 and CDR2 (germline): SGHTA, FQGNSA. Trimming left V 5 bases short and J 6 bases short, with 2 bases between. This CDR3 contains 11 residues. CDR3 DNA sequence: TGTGCCAGCAGCCCGGCCAACGTCCTGACTTTC. Protein product: CASSPANVLTF.

The gene calls are TRBV18 and TRBJ1-1, with D possibly being TRBD1 (6 bases). V was shortened by 3 bases and J by 2 bases, with 10 bases between the two germline ends. Germline assignment: CDR1 KGHSH and CDR2 LQKENI. The CDR3 spans 14 residues. CDR3: CASSPWDTNTEAFF. The CDR3 DNA sequence: TGTGCCAGCTCACCTTGGGACACCAACACTGAAGCTTTCTTT.

A single count supports this clone. This specimen includes other DNA sequences encoding the same CDR3. The CDR3 here is CASSQGQGSYEQYF. CDR3 sequence (DNA): TGCGCCAGCAGCCAGGGACAGGGTTCTTACGAGCAGTACTTC. The chain is built from TRBV4-1 and TRBJ2-7; 9 bases agree with TRBD1. V gave up 3 bases and J gave up 4 bases; unmatched junction bases: 4. The CDR3 loop spans 14 amino acids. Germline assignment: CDR1 MGHRA and CDR2 YSYEKL.